This TCR beta chain was sequenced for a study of T cells in Graves' hyperthyroidism and ophthalmopathy. What was amplified from RNA transcripts were TCR beta CDR3 regions. The HTBI primer set was used in a first-round RT-PCR of the TCR CDR3. TCRdb used MiXCR to reprocess the multiplex PCR reads, holding one entry per CDR3 protein. The table has about 290,000 distinct CDR3 sequences, approximately 14% seen once. This clonotype was observed many times. The CDR3 extends over 15 amino acids. CDR1 is SGHVS, CDR2 FQNEAQ, per germline. The V gene end was trimmed by 5 bases and the J gene end by 9 bases; junction bases not matched to a gene: 13.

The sample was blood. This TCR was recovered from a woman aged 50 to 65 with Graves' hyperthyroidism that later progressed to Graves' ophthalmopathy. This sequence joins TRBV7-8 and TRBJ2-7; the match to TRBD1 covers 10 bases. This chain's CDR3 is CASSTRTGGLVGQYF. The CDR3 DNA follows: TGTGCCAGCAGCACTCGGACAGGGGGACTAGTCGGGCAGTACTTC.